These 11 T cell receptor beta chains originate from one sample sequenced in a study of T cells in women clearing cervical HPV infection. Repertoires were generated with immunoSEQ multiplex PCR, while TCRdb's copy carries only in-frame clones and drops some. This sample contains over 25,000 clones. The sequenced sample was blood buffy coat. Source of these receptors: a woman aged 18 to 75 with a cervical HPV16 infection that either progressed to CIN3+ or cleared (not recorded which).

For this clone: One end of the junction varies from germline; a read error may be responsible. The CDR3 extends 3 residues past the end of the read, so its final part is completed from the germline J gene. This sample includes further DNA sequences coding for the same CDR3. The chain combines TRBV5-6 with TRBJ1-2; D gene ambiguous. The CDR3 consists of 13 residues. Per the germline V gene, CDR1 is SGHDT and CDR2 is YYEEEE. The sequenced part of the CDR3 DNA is TGTGCCAGCACCCCCACACGGAACTATGGA. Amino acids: CASTPTRNYG. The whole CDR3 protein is CASTPTRNYGYTF.

The CDR3 loop is CASSLGQANTEAFF. CDR3 DNA, as far as it was read: TGCGCCAGCAGCCTAGGACAGGCCAACACTGAA. The rearrangement uses TRBV5-1 and TRBJ1-1; 7 bases match TRBD1. Sequencing ends 3 residues short of the CDR3 end; the germline J gene provides the rest. Germline CDR1 reads SGHRS; CDR2 reads YFSETQ. The CDR3 extends over 14 amino acids. V lost 4 bases to trimming and J lost 2 bases; unmatched junction nucleotides: 5.

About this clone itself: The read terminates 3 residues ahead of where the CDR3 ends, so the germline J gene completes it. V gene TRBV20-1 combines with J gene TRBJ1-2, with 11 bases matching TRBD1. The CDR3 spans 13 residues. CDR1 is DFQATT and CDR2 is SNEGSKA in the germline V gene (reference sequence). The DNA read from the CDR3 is TGCAGTGCTAGCGAAGGGACAGGGGGGAGC. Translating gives CSASEGTGGS. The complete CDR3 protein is CSASEGTGGSYTF.

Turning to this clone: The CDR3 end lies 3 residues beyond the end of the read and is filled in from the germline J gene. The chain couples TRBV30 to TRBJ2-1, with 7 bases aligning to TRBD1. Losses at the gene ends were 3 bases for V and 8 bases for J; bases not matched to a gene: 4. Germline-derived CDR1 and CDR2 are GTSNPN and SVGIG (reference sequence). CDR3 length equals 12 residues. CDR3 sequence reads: CAWSNRGHEQFF. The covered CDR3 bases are TGTGCCTGGAGCAACAGGGGCCATGAG.

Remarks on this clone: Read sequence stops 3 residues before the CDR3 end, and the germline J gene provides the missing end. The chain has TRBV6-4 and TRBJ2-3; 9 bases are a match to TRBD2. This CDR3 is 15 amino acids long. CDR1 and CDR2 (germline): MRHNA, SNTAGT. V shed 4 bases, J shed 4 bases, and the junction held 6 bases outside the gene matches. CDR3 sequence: CASSVIAGASDTQYF. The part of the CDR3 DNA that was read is TGTGCCAGCAGTGTAATAGCGGGAGCCTCAGATACG.

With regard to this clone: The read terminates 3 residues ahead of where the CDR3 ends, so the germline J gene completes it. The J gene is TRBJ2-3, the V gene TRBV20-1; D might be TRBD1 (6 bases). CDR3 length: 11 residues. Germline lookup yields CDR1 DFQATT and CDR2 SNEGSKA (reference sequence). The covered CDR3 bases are TGCAGTGCGAGGACAGAGAGGGCG. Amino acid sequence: CSARTERA. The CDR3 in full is CSARTERAQYF.

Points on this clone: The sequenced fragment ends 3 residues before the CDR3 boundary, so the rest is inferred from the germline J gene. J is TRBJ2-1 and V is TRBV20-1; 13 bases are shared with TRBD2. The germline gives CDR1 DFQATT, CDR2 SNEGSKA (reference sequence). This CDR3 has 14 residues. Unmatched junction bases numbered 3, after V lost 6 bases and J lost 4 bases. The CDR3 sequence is CSATSGRAYNEQFF. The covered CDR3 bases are TGCAGTGCAACTAGCGGGAGGGCTTACAATGAG.

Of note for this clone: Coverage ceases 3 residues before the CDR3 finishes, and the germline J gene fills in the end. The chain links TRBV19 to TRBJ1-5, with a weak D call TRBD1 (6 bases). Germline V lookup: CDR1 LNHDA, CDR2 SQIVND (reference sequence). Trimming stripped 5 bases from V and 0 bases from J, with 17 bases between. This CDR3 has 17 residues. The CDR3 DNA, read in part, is TGTGCCAGTAGTTCCGCCGGGACACTTAATAGCAATCAGCCC. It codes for CASSSAGTLNSNQP. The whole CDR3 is CASSSAGTLNSNQPQHF.

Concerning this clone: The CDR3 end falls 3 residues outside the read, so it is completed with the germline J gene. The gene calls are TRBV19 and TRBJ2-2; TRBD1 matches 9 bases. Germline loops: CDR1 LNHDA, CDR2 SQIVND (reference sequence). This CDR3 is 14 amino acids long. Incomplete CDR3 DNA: TGTGCCAGTAGTAAGGGACAGGGTAATGAAAAG. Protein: CASSKGQGNEK. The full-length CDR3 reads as CASSKGQGNEKLFF.

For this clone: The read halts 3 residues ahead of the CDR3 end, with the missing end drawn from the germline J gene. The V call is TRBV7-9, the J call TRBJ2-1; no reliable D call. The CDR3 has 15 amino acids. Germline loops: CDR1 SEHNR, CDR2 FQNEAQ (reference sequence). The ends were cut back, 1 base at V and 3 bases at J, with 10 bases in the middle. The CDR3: CASSLVVRDYNEQFF. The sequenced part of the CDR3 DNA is TGTGCCAGCAGCTTAGTCGTCCGCGACTACAATGAG.

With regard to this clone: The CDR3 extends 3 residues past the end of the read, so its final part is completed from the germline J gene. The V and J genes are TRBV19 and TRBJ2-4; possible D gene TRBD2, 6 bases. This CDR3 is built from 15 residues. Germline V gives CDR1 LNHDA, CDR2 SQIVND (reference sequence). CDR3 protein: CASSIQGGTNYGQYF. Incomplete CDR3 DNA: TGTGCCAGTAGTATTCAGGGAGGTACTAACTATGGT.